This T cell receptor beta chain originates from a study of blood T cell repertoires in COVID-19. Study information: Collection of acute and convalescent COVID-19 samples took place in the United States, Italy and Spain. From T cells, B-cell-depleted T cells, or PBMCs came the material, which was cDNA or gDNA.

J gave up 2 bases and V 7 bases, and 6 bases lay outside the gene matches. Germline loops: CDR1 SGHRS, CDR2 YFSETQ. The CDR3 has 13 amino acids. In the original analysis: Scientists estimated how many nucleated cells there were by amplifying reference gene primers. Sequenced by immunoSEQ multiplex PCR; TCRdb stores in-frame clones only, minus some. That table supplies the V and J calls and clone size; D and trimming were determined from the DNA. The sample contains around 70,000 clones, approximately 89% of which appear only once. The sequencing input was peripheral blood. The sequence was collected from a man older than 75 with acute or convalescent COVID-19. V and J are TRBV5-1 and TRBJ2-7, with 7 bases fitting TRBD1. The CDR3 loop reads CASGQVNTYEQYF. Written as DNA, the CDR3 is TGCGCCAGCGGACAGGTGAATACCTACGAGCAGTACTTC.